This TCR beta chain emerged from a study of regulatory T cells in long-lasting Graves disease. Study information: Antithyroid drugs had been taken by newly diagnosed Graves' patients for under 3 months.

There are many counts of this clonotype. Arm-PCR of CDR3 regions with iRepertoire HTBI primers generated TCR beta libraries. TCRdb recomputed calls from the multiplex PCR reads with MiXCR, one row per CDR3 protein. The data show about 400,000 distinct CDR3 sequences, about 15% seen once. Time point described: newly diagnosed GD, antithyroid drugs for less than 3 months. The TCR library was made from RNA that had been extracted from PBMCs in TRIzol. Germline assignment: CDR1 LGHDT and CDR2 YNNKEL (reference sequence). This CDR3 has 12 amino acids. Trimming stripped 8 bases from V and 10 bases from J, with 12 bases between. These data were also filed under a second study, of T cells in Graves' hyperthyroidism and ophthalmopathy. As that report states: Stable hyperthyroidism was separated from ophthalmopathy by a model based on 13 V-J features.

The sample consisted of peripheral blood mononuclear cells (PBMCs), taken at new diagnosis, from a patient treated with antithyroid drugs. The TCR comes from a woman in her 40s with Graves disease. The chain links TRBV3-1 to TRBJ1-6; D might be TRBD1 (5 bases). CDR3 nucleotides: TGTGCCAGCGGGGGGGGTAGCTCACCCCTCCACTTT. This encodes CASGGGSSPLHF.